The 32 T cell receptor beta chains given below trace back to one sample, sequenced in a study of graft-versus-host responses after intestinal transplantation. Sequencing used immunoSEQ multiplex PCR; TCRdb keeps in-frame clones, though not all of them. Counted here are 90,000 to 120,000 clones, approximately 88% occurring once; the ten biggest clones make up about 0.75%. What these receptors recognize is not known. The material was unstimulated CD4+ T cells sorted from spleen or lymph node cells, obtained before transplant. The receptor set was obtained from a human donor who was the organ donor for an intestinal transplant.

This clone showed up just once. The V gene is TRBV30, the J gene TRBJ2-3, with D possibly matching TRBD2 (5 bases). Trimming removed 8 bases at V and 1 base at J, with 7 bases between. This CDR3 has 11 residues. Germline CDR1 and CDR2: GTSNPN and SVGIG (reference sequence). The CDR3 region is CAGGGTDTQYF. The DNA for the CDR3 is TGTGCCGGAGGCGGCACAGATACGCAGTATTTT.

This chain uses TRBV21-1 with TRBJ1-1; the table's D call of TRBD1 was not tested on the DNA. TRBV21-1 corresponds to a pseudogene. CDR3 length: 14 residues. The CDR3: CASSKPGQGTEAFF. DNA of the CDR3: TGTGCCAGCAGCAAACCGGGACAGGGTACTGAAGCTTTCTTT.

V usage is TRBV5-5 and J usage is TRBJ1-2; TRBD1 agrees at 8 bases. With 4 bases clipped from V and 3 bases from J, the junction kept 2 bases outside the gene matches. This CDR3 contains 13 residues. Germline V CDR1 and CDR2: SGHKS, YYEKEE (reference sequence). In DNA, the CDR3 is TGTGCCAGCAGCCAGGACAGGGACTATGGCTACACCTTC. Residues: CASSQDRDYGYTF.

The genes are TRBV6-5 and TRBJ1-1; 10 bases are shared with TRBD1. This CDR3 contains 13 residues. CDR1 is MNHEY, CDR2 SVGAGI, per germline. Trimming cost V 8 bases and J 4 bases; bases outside gene matches: 4. The CDR3 nucleotides are TGTGCCAGCTGGAGACAGGGGGCCACTGAAGCTTTCTTT. Its protein product is CASWRQGATEAFF.

The V gene is TRBV6-1, the J gene TRBJ1-2; 8 nucleotides align to TRBD1. V trimming: 6 bases; J trimming: 4 bases; junction bases outside the gene matches: 7. In germline, CDR1 is MNHNS, CDR2 SASEGT. The CDR3 spans 14 residues. The CDR3 DNA reads as TGTGCCAGCAGGGCAGGGGGCGCCGGCTATGGCTACACCTTC. Translating it yields CASRAGGAGYGYTF.

The gene calls are TRBV11-3 and TRBJ2-3; maybe TRBD2 (6 bases). Germline values: CDR1 SGHNT, CDR2 YENEEA. Trimming cost V 1 base and J 2 bases, with 13 bases left between them. The CDR3 has 16 residues. In DNA, the CDR3 is TGTGCCAGCAGCTTAGGAGGGCCACTAGCCACAGATACGCAGTATTTT. It encodes CASSLGGPLATDTQYF.

The chain has TRBV9 and TRBJ2-2; D gene ambiguous. CDR3 size: 14 residues. The V gene's germline CDR1 is SGDLS and CDR2 YYNGEE. V dropped 0 bases and J dropped 9 bases, with 12 bases sitting between them. The CDR3 DNA reads as TGTGCCAGCAGCGTAGGATCCTTGGGGAGGGAGCTGTTTTTT. Translated: CASSVGSLGRELFF.

The V call is TRBV6-5, the J call TRBJ2-7; 7 bases line up with TRBD2. The length of the CDR3 is 14 residues. The V gene's germline CDR1 is MNHEY and CDR2 SVGAGI. J was trimmed by 3 bases and V by 2 bases; bases with no gene match: 4. CDR3 sequence (DNA): TGTGCCAGCAGTTACAGGGACTACGTCTACGAGCAGTACTTC. Amino acids: CASSYRDYVYEQYF.

The rearrangement links TRBV5-5 to TRBJ1-1, with TRBD1 matching 11 bases. J gave up 5 bases and V 4 bases, and 13 bases lay outside the gene matches. CDR3 length: 17 residues. Germline assignment: CDR1 SGHKS and CDR2 YYEKEE (reference sequence). CDR3 protein: CASSSGTGGTLRTEAFF. Here the CDR3 DNA reads TGTGCCAGCAGCAGCGGGACAGGGGGTACGTTACGGACTGAAGCTTTCTTT.

The V call is TRBV2, the J call TRBJ1-1, with a weak D call TRBD1 (5 bases). The ends were cut back, 7 bases at V and 0 bases at J, with 6 bases in the middle. CDR1 and CDR2 (germline): SNHLY, FYNNEI. CDR3 length equals 12 residues. CDR3 sequence reads: CASTGMNTEAFF. For the CDR3, the DNA is TGTGCCAGCACAGGGATGAACACTGAAGCTTTCTTT. The variable domain in full, with the rest retrieved from reference TRBV2 and TRBJ1-1, is EPEVTQTPSHQVTQMGQEVILRCVPISNHLYFYWYRQILGQKVEFLVSFYNNEISEKSEIFDDQFSVERPDGSNFTLKIRSTKLEDSAMYFCASTGMNTEAFFGQGTRLTVV.

The V and J genes are TRBV28 and TRBJ1-1, with D possibly TRBD1 on 6 matching bases. This CDR3 contains 17 residues. CDR1 and CDR2 from the germline V gene are MDHEN and SYDVKM. Trimming removed 2 bases at V and 3 bases at J, with 19 bases between. CDR3 nucleotides: TGTGCCAGCAGTTTAGGGGCAATGGGGGGCAGGGACACTGAAGCTTTCTTT. This encodes CASSLGAMGGRDTEAFF.

This clone was seen a single time. The V gene is TRBV4-1, the J gene TRBJ1-2; 7 nucleotides agree with TRBD1. J gave up 4 bases and V 1 base, and 6 bases lay outside the gene matches. The CDR3 spans 15 residues. Germline-derived CDR1 and CDR2 are MGHRA and YSYEKL. This CDR3 reads CASSQGQGVTYGYTF. DNA of the CDR3: TGCGCCAGCAGCCAAGGCCAGGGGGTAACCTATGGCTACACCTTC.

The gene calls are TRBV9 and TRBJ2-2, with D perhaps matching TRBD1 (6 bases). CDR1 is SGDLS and CDR2 is YYNGEE in the germline V gene. The CDR3 consists of 13 residues. V lost 5 bases and J 4 bases, leaving 9 bases between the germline ends. CDR3 bases: TGTGCCAGCAGTCGAGGGGGCACCGGGGAGCTGTTTTTT. Protein product: CASSRGGTGELFF.

The V gene is TRBV7-7, the J gene TRBJ1-5, with a weak D call TRBD1 (6 bases). Trimming removed 1 base from V and 0 bases from J, with 25 bases in between. The V gene's germline CDR1 is SSHAT and CDR2 FNYEAQ (reference sequence). The CDR3 covers 21 residues. CDR3 DNA sequence: TGTGCCAGCAGCTTAGTTTCATTGAGTGGGGGGCTCAAGAATAGCAATCAGCCCCAGCATTTT. Translated: CASSLVSLSGGLKNSNQPQHF.

The gene calls are TRBV2 and TRBJ1-6; D might be TRBD1 (6 bases). The CDR3 has 16 amino acids. CDR1 is SNHLY and CDR2 is FYNNEI in the germline V gene. Deletions cut 6 bases from V and 3 bases from J, with 15 bases between. In nucleotides, the CDR3 is TGTGCCAGCAGAGGTGACAGGTCCTTCTATAATTCACCCCTCCACTTT. Amino acid sequence: CASRGDRSFYNSPLHF.

The CDR3 DNA follows: TGTGCCAGCAGCCATGGTATAGCGGGAGGCCCTCCGAAGTATTTT. Protein product: CASSHGIAGGPPKYF. J is TRBJ2-3 and V is TRBV14; TRBD2 aligns across 10 bases. Germline V CDR1 and CDR2: SGHDN, FVKESK. With V trimmed by 3 bases and J by 13 bases, 13 bases remained unmatched. This CDR3 has 15 residues.

The chain links TRBV4-2 to TRBJ2-6; the D is unclear. Germline loops: CDR1 LGHNA, CDR2 YNFKEQ. The V end was cut by 4 bases, the J end by 0 bases, with 10 bases between. This CDR3 comprises 16 residues. The CDR3 protein is CASSRAQPSGANVLTF. DNA of the CDR3: TGTGCCAGCAGCCGGGCCCAGCCCTCTGGGGCCAACGTCCTGACTTTC.

The rearrangement joins TRBV4-1 to TRBJ2-5, with 14 positions matching TRBD2. Per germline, CDR1 MGHRA and CDR2 YSYEKL. CDR3 length equals 17 residues. V lost 4 bases, J lost 3 bases, and 7 bases stayed unmatched. The CDR3 sequence: CASSRLAGGPSKETQYF. In DNA form, the CDR3 reads TGCGCCAGCAGCCGACTAGCGGGAGGGCCCTCAAAAGAGACCCAGTACTTC.

The CDR3 sequence is CASSDRADRAFF. CDR3 nucleotides: TGTGCCAGCAGTGATAGGGCTGATCGGGCTTTCTTT. The rearrangement joins TRBV2 to TRBJ1-1; no definite D call. The CDR3 runs to 12 residues. V gave up 3 bases and J gave up 11 bases, with 13 bases separating them. Germline CDR1 is SNHLY and CDR2 is FYNNEI.

This rearrangement joins TRBV5-1 to TRBJ2-7, with D perhaps matching TRBD2 (6 bases). In germline, CDR1 is SGHRS, CDR2 YFSETQ. The V and J ends lost 4 bases and 7 bases respectively, with 27 bases between them. The CDR3 spans 17 residues. In DNA form, the CDR3 reads TGCGCCAGCAGCCCCCGAGGGAGGAGGGACCCTCCCTGGGAGCAGTACTTC. Translated: CASSPRGRRDPPWEQYF.

The chain joins TRBV11-2 to TRBJ2-2; D remains ambiguous. Trimming pared 5 bases from V and 0 bases from J, leaving 7 bases between. Germline CDR1 SGHAT, CDR2 FQNNGV. This CDR3 comprises 14 residues. CDR3 DNA: TGTGCCAGCAGCCCGCAACCGAACACCGGGGAGCTGTTTTTT. Protein: CASSPQPNTGELFF.

This chain uses TRBV6-6 with TRBJ2-7; D is unresolved. V was trimmed by 5 bases and J by 0 bases, leaving 14 bases between them. The CDR3 is 15 amino acids. In germline, CDR1 is MNHNY, CDR2 SVGAGI (reference sequence). The CDR3 region is CASSTRVGPSYEQYF. DNA for the CDR3: TGTGCCAGCAGTACTCGGGTTGGCCCCTCCTACGAGCAGTACTTC.

This clone has a handful of counts. CDR3 protein: CASSFDGNYGYTF. The CDR3 DNA reads TGTGCCAGCAGCTTCGACGGCAACTATGGCTACACCTTC. V is TRBV5-5 and J is TRBJ1-2; D remains unclear. Trimming took 2 bases from V and 2 from J, leaving 7 bases between them. The germline CDR1 and CDR2 sequences are SGHKS and YYEKEE (reference sequence). The CDR3 has 13 amino acids.

The gene calls are TRBV19 and TRBJ1-5; 9 bases are a match to TRBD1. This CDR3 comprises 16 residues. Losses at the gene ends were 4 bases for V and 6 bases for J; bases not matched to a gene: 10. The germline V gene encodes CDR1 LNHDA and CDR2 SQIVND (reference sequence). The CDR3 spells CASSTARDRVSQPQHF. The CDR3 bases are TGTGCCAGTAGTACCGCTCGGGACAGGGTGAGTCAGCCCCAGCATTTT.

V usage is TRBV6-1 and J usage is TRBJ1-5; the match to TRBD1 covers 7 bases. The CDR3 covers 15 residues. The V gene's germline CDR1 is MNHNS and CDR2 SASEGT. V trimming: 8 bases; J trimming: 9 bases; junction bases outside the gene matches: 16. CDR3 region: CASRTSDRSSGPQHF. In DNA form, the CDR3 reads TGTGCCAGCCGAACCTCGGACAGGTCCTCGGGGCCCCAGCATTTT.

The gene calls are TRBV5-6 and TRBJ2-1; D tentatively reads TRBD1 or TRBD2 (5 bases each). Trimming cost V 2 bases and J 4 bases, with 13 bases left between them. Germline assignment: CDR1 SGHDT and CDR2 YYEEEE. The CDR3 totals 15 residues. CDR3 nucleotides: TGTGCCAGCAGCTTCCTCCGGGACCCATACAATGAGCAGTTCTTC. Amino acids: CASSFLRDPYNEQFF. Variable domain in full (rest from reference TRBV5-6 and TRBJ2-1): DAGVTQSPTHLIKTRGQQVTLRCSPKSGHDTVSWYQQALGQGPQFIFQYYEEEERQRGNFPDRFSGHQFPNYSSELNVNALLLGDSALYLCASSFLRDPYNEQFFGPGTRLTVL.

The chain combines TRBV30 with TRBJ1-2; possible D gene TRBD1, 5 bases. Germline-derived CDR1 and CDR2 are GTSNPN and SVGIG (reference sequence). The CDR3 contains 11 residues. V lost 4 bases and J lost 5, with 8 bases in between. The CDR3 protein is CAWKGKYGYTF. The CDR3 DNA is TGTGCCTGGAAGGGGAAGTATGGCTACACCTTC.

The chain links TRBV18 to TRBJ2-2; 8 nucleotides align to TRBD2. The J segment lost 5 bases and the V segment lost 3 bases, leaving 5 bases of the junction unmatched. The CDR3 covers 15 residues. CDR1 and CDR2 (germline): KGHSH, LQKENI. Here the CDR3 reads CASSPSIAGTGELFF. In DNA, the CDR3 is TGTGCCAGCTCACCTTCGATAGCGGGAACCGGGGAGCTGTTTTTT.

This sequence joins TRBV7-2 and TRBJ2-4; the D gene is possibly TRBD1 (6 bases). CDR3 length equals 14 residues. Germline V CDR1 and CDR2: SGHTA, FQGNSA. Trimming left V 5 bases short and J 4 bases short, with 12 bases between. The CDR3 here is CASSRPQGKNIQYF. CDR3 DNA sequence: TGTGCCAGCAGCCGCCCCCAGGGGAAAAACATTCAGTACTTC.

V is TRBV6-1 and J is TRBJ2-1; TRBD2 matches 11 bases. Germline V CDR1 and CDR2: MNHNS, SASEGT. V was pared by 4 bases and J by 6 bases, with 8 bases of the junction left unmatched. This CDR3 region has 16 residues. The CDR3 is CASSGLAGKVRNEQFF. In DNA, the CDR3 is TGTGCCAGCAGTGGACTAGCGGGAAAGGTCCGCAATGAGCAGTTCTTC.

This clone was counted a single time. The chain uses TRBV7-6 and TRBJ2-7; D possibly matches TRBD1 or TRBD2 (5 bases each). The CDR3 runs to 14 residues. V lost 5 bases to trimming and J lost 2 bases, with 13 bases between them. Germline assignment: CDR1 SGHVS and CDR2 FNYEAQ. The CDR3, as DNA: TGTGCCAGCAGCGTACGGGACGGTCCCTACGAGCAGTACTTC. Encoded protein: CASSVRDGPYEQYF.

This chain joins TRBV4-2 and TRBJ2-7; D remains unclear. Germline lookup yields CDR1 LGHNA and CDR2 YNFKEQ. V lost 5 bases and J lost 2, with 13 bases in between. The CDR3 is 14 amino acids. The CDR3 DNA sequence: TGTGCCAGCAGCTTGCAACGACCCCCCTACGAGCAGTACTTC. It encodes CASSLQRPPYEQYF.